The next 20 T cell receptor beta chains were all read from a single sample in a study of blood T cell repertoires in COVID-19. Measured with immunoSEQ multiplex PCR; TCRdb has only the in-frame clones, and not every one. This sample has about 250,000 clones; roughly 88% occur once, and the top ten carry over 5.5%. The sequenced material came from peripheral blood. Receptors originate from a woman of 80 years or more with COVID-19, enrolled during active disease.

The chain combines TRBV7-2 with TRBJ2-3; 8 bases map to TRBD2. The ends lost 5 bases at V and 5 bases at J; junction bases unmatched: 6. Germline CDR1 is SGHTA and CDR2 is FQGNSA. CDR3 length equals 14 residues. The CDR3 bases are TGTGCCAGCAGCCAAGGACTAGCCGTAGATACGCAGTATTTT. This codes for CASSQGLAVDTQYF. The whole variable domain, filled in from reference TRBV7-2 and TRBJ2-3, reads GAGVSQSPSNKVTEKGKDVELRCDPISGHTALYWYRQSLGQGLEFLIYFQGNSAPDKSGLPSDRFSAERTGGSVSTLTIQRTQQEDSAVYLCASSQGLAVDTQYFGPGTRLTVL.

The chain couples TRBV19 to TRBJ1-4, with D unresolved. V lost 5 bases and J 1 base, leaving 8 bases between the germline ends. CDR3 length equals 14 residues. The germline V gene encodes CDR1 LNHDA and CDR2 SQIVND (reference sequence). The CDR3 spells CASSPQRTNEKLFF. In DNA form, the CDR3 reads TGTGCCAGTAGTCCACAGAGAACTAATGAAAAACTGTTTTTT. Together with reference TRBV19 and TRBJ1-4, the CDR3 gives the full variable domain: DGGITQSPKYLFRKEGQNVTLSCEQNLNHDAMYWYRQDPGQGLRLIYYSQIVNDFQKGDIAEGYSVSREKKESFPLTVTSAQKNPTAFYLCASSPQRTNEKLFFGSGTQLSVL.

The V call is TRBV30, the J call TRBJ1-2, with 7 nucleotides matching TRBD1. The CDR3 runs 12 residues. The ends lost 4 bases at V and 10 bases at J; junction bases unmatched: 9. The germline gives CDR1 GTSNPN, CDR2 SVGIG (reference sequence). CDR3: CAWIRDREAYTF. CDR3 nucleotides: TGTGCCTGGATTCGAGACAGGGAGGCCTACACCTTC.

V is TRBV6-5 and J is TRBJ1-5, with no clear D. The CDR3 extends over 13 amino acids. V was shortened by 7 bases and J by 1 base, with 8 bases between the two germline ends. The germline gives CDR1 MNHEY, CDR2 SVGAGI. CDR3 in DNA: TGTGCCAGCACCATTGAGAGCAATCAGCCCCAGCATTTT. Encoded protein: CASTIESNQPQHF.

CDR3 nucleotide sequence: TGTGCCAGCAGCCCCCATGCTAGCGGGGGCCCCGGGGAGCTGTTTTTT. This encodes CASSPHASGGPGELFF. V and J are TRBV7-2 and TRBJ2-2; 10 bases fit TRBD2. The CDR3 contains 16 residues. V gave up 5 bases and J gave up 6 bases; unmatched junction bases: 9. Germline V lookup: CDR1 SGHTA, CDR2 FQGNSA.

The V call is TRBV28, the J call TRBJ1-1; the D is unclear. V was clipped by 7 bases and J by 5 bases, with 8 bases between them. Germline V CDR1 and CDR2: MDHEN, SYDVKM. CDR3 length: 11 residues. As DNA, the CDR3 is TGTGCCAGCATCCGGAGAACTGAAGCTTTCTTT. It yields the protein CASIRRTEAFF.

As concerns this clone: This sample includes further DNA sequences coding for the same CDR3. The chain has TRBV7-2 and TRBJ1-2; TRBD1 matches 7 bases. V was pared by 1 base and J by 7 bases, with 3 bases of the junction left unmatched. Germline assignment: CDR1 SGHTA and CDR2 FQGNSA. CDR3 size: 13 residues. The CDR3 is CASSLGQGGGYTF. In nucleotides, the CDR3 is TGTGCCAGCAGCTTAGGTCAGGGGGGTGGCTACACCTTC. Supplemented by reference TRBV7-2 and TRBJ1-2, the full variable domain reads GAGVSQSPSNKVTEKGKDVELRCDPISGHTALYWYRQSLGQGLEFLIYFQGNSAPDKSGLPSDRFSAERTGGSVSTLTIQRTQQEDSAVYLCASSLGQGGGYTFGSGTRLTVV.

DNA for the CDR3: TGTGCCAGTGACAGGGCCGATCAGCCCCAGCATTTT. Its translation: CASDRADQPQHF. The chain links TRBV28 to TRBJ1-5, with 7 nucleotides matching TRBD1. The V gene end was trimmed by 9 bases and the J gene end by 5 bases; junction bases not matched to a gene: 4. CDR3 size: 12 residues. Germline CDR1 is MDHEN and CDR2 is SYDVKM.

The chain couples TRBV10-3 to TRBJ1-1; the match to TRBD1 covers 7 bases. This CDR3 is built from 13 residues. The V segment lost 10 bases and the J segment 0 bases; nucleotides outside the gene matches: 5. CDR1 is ENHRY and CDR2 is SYGVKD in the germline V gene. The CDR3 sequence is CATGTDVNTEAFF. The CDR3 region has the DNA TGTGCCACCGGGACAGACGTGAACACTGAAGCTTTCTTT.

This clone was seen a few times. J is TRBJ2-1 and V is TRBV18; 11 nucleotides agree with TRBD1. After removal of 4 bases from V and 5 bases from J, the junction contained 4 bases not matched to a gene. Germline loops: CDR1 KGHSH, CDR2 LQKENI. The CDR3 is 15 amino acids. The CDR3 loop reads CASSQGTGGNNEQFF. DNA for the CDR3: TGTGCCAGCTCACAAGGGACAGGGGGTAACAATGAGCAGTTCTTC.

V usage is TRBV6-2 or TRBV6-3 and J usage is TRBJ2-2; 12 nucleotides match TRBD2. CDR1 MNHEY and CDR2 SVGEGT come from the germline V gene. V lost 5 bases, J lost 3 bases, and 1 base stayed unmatched. The CDR3 has 15 amino acids. The CDR3 is CASSLAGGHTGELFF. The CDR3 nucleotides are TGTGCCAGCAGTCTAGCGGGGGGGCACACCGGGGAGCTGTTTTTT.

The sample holds one count of this clone. The chain is built from TRBV10-2 and TRBJ2-7; a weak D match, TRBD2 (5 bases). Trimming removed 3 bases at V and 7 bases at J, with 13 bases between. This CDR3 comprises 13 residues. Germline V gene lookup returns CDR1 WSHSY and CDR2 SAAADI. The CDR3 reads CASSDDRGWEQYV. In DNA form, the CDR3 reads TGCGCCAGCAGTGATGATCGGGGATGGGAGCAGTACGTC.

The chain joins TRBV18 to TRBJ1-2; TRBD1 might be the D (5 bases). Trimming removed 0 bases at V and 3 bases at J, with 8 bases between. This CDR3 has 14 residues. CDR1 is KGHSH, CDR2 LQKENI, per germline. In DNA, the CDR3 is TGTGCCAGCTCACCACCGCTACAGGACTATGGCTACACCTTC. It codes for CASSPPLQDYGYTF.

This chain links TRBV28 with TRBJ1-2, with D hard to call. Germline V gene sequence: CDR1 MDHEN, CDR2 SYDVKM. Deletions cut 6 bases from V and 5 bases from J, with 13 bases between. There are 13 residues in the CDR3. CDR3 amino acids: CASRENTIYGYTF. CDR3 bases: TGTGCCAGCAGAGAGAATACCATATATGGCTACACCTTC.

The chain has TRBV3-1 (or the pseudogene TRBV3-2) and TRBJ2-1; weak D call: TRBD1 (5 bases). V lost 1 base and J lost 4, with 5 bases in between. There are 13 residues in the CDR3. Germline V gene lookup returns CDR1 LGHDT and CDR2 YNNKEL (reference sequence). The chain's CDR3 is CASSQGQYNEQFF. The CDR3 coding sequence is TGTGCCAGCAGCCAAGGACAGTACAATGAGCAGTTCTTC.

The chain recombines TRBV7-2 with TRBJ2-3; possibly TRBD2 for D (6 bases). V was clipped by 1 base and J by 2 bases, with 7 bases between them. Per the germline V gene, CDR1 is SGHTA and CDR2 is FQGNSA. The CDR3 consists of 14 residues. The CDR3 loop is CASSLVAATDTQYF. The CDR3, as DNA: TGTGCCAGCAGCTTAGTAGCGGCCACAGATACGCAGTATTTT.

This clone was detected once. The V gene is TRBV25-1, the J gene TRBJ1-5, with D uncertain. V shed 1 base and J shed 2 bases, with 15 bases lying between them. From germline, CDR1 is MGHDK and CDR2 SYGVNS. CDR3 length equals 17 residues. Here the CDR3 DNA reads TGTGCCAGCAGTGAATTGAGACGGAGGTCGGGCAATCAGCCCCAGCATTTT. This translates into CASSELRRRSGNQPQHF.

This sequence joins TRBV6-4 and TRBJ1-2, with D possibly matching TRBD1 (6 bases). V was shortened by 3 bases and J by 2 bases, with 10 bases between the two germline ends. This CDR3 spans 14 amino acids. The germline CDR1 and CDR2 sequences are MRHNA and SNTAGT. The CDR3, as DNA: TGTGCCAGCAGTGAAGGGGGGGGAAACTATGGCTACACCTTC. This codes for CASSEGGGNYGYTF.

The DNA of the CDR3 is TGTGCCAGCAGCAAGGGACAGACCGATGAAAAACTGTTTTTT. It translates to CASSKGQTDEKLFF. The rearrangement links TRBV7-9 to TRBJ1-4; 7 bases line up with TRBD1. V trimming: 5 bases; J trimming: 6 bases; junction bases outside the gene matches: 6. The CDR3 loop spans 14 amino acids. The germline gives CDR1 SEHNR, CDR2 FQNEAQ (reference sequence).

V and J are TRBV2 and TRBJ1-5; TRBD1 agrees at 8 bases. The CDR3 runs 17 residues. Germline V gene sequence: CDR1 SNHLY, CDR2 FYNNEI. After removal of 7 bases from V and 2 bases from J, the junction contained 13 bases not matched to a gene. CDR3 protein: CASKANTGTGGNQPQHF. Here the CDR3 DNA reads TGTGCCAGCAAAGCGAATACCGGGACAGGTGGCAATCAGCCCCAGCATTTT.